This T cell receptor beta chain is from a study of tumor-infiltrating lymphocytes in primary liver carcinoma. Overall study findings and caveats: Researchers found tumor-adjacent and tumor-blood pairs overlapped less than tumor region pairs.

Each 20-30 mg portion of unsorted bulk tissue served as the source for co-extraction of RNA and DNA. Every patient had chronic HBV infection and was treatment-naive. This clonotype has just one count. Its target is unknown. The conserved closing phenylalanine or tryptophan is absent in this CDR3, likely reflecting a read error. The CDR3 runs 16 residues. Germline V gives CDR1 LGHNA, CDR2 YSLEER. Total RNA amounting to 450 to 550 ng was the source from which TCR beta cDNA was made with a constant-region primer. Employing slightly modified ARM-PCR, three nested multiplex PCR rounds were run, and these gave rise to the TCR beta libraries. It was with TRBV1-TRBV30 forward primers and a C-beta reverse primer that the first two PCR rounds were run, at about 10 cycles each. TCRdb reanalysed the multiplex PCR reads using MiXCR and keeps one entry per CDR3 protein. The sample holds tens of thousands of distinct CDR3 sequences, 69% seen once.

The chain recombines TRBV4-3 with TRBJ1-1, with D hard to call. The source is a man in his forties or fifties with primary liver carcinoma and hepatitis B virus infection. Sample: tumor-adjacent normal liver tissue. CDR3 DNA: TGCGCCAACAGCCAAGATGGCCTTACCGGTGGTACTGAAGCTTTCTGT. Protein sequence: CANSQDGLTGGTEAFC.